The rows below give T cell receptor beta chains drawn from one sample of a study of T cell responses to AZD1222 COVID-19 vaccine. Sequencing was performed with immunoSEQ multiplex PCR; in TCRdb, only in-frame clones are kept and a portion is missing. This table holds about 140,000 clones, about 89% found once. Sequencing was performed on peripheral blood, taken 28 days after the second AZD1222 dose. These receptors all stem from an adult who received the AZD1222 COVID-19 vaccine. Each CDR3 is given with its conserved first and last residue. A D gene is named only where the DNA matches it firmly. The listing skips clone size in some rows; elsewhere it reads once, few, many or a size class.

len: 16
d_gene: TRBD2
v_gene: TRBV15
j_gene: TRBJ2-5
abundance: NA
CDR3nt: TGTGCCACCTCCGGGCTAGCGGGAGCCTTCCAAGAGACCCAGTACTTC
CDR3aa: CATSGLAGAFQETQYF

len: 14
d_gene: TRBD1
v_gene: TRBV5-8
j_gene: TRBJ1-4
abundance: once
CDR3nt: TGTGCCAGCAGCTTCGACAGGGCCGGTGAAAAACTGTTTTTT
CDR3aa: CASSFDRAGEKLFF

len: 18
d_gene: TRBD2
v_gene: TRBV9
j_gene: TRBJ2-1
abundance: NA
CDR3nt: TGTGCCAGCAGCGTAGCGGGAGGGCCTGGGATGTCCTACAATGAGCAGTTCTTC
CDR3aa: CASSVAGGPGMSYNEQFF

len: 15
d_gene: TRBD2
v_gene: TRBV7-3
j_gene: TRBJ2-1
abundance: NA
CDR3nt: TGTGCCAGCAGCTCCCTAGCGGGAGTCTACAATGAGCAGTTCTTC
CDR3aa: CASSSLAGVYNEQFF

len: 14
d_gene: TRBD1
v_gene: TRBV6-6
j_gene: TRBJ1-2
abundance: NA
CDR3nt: TGTGCCAGCAGTTCGACAGGGACTAACTATGGCTACACCTTC
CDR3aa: CASSSTGTNYGYTF

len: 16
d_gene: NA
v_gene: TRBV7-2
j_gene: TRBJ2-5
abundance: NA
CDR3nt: TGTGCCAGCAGCCCAATGGGCAGGGTTGGCCAAGAGACCCAGTACTTC
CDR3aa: CASSPMGRVGQETQYF

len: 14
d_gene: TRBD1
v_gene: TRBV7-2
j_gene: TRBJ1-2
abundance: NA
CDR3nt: TGTGCCAGCGGCACTGAGACAGGGCTATATGGCTACACCTTC
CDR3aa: CASGTETGLYGYTF

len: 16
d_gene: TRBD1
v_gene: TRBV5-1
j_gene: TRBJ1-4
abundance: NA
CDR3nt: TGCGCCAGCAGCTTGGGACCAGGGGGCCTGAATGAAAAACTGTTTTTT
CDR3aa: CASSLGPGGLNEKLFF

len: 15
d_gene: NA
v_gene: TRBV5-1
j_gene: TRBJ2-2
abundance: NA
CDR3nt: TGCGCCAGCAGCTTGGCCTCGGGAGACACCGGGGAGCTGTTTTTT
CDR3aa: CASSLASGDTGELFF

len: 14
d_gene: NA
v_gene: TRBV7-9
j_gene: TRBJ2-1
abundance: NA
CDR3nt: TGTGCCAGCAGCTTAGGTTCGCTGGTTGCCGGTGAGTTCTTC
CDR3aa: CASSLGSLVAGEFF

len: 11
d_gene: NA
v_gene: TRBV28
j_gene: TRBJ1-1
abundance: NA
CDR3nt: TGTGCCAGCAGTTTATACAGTGAAGCTTTCTTT
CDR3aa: CASSLYSEAFF

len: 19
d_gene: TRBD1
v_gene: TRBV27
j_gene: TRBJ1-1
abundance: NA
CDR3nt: TGTGCCAGCAGTTTAGGTGGTTGGTATCGTAGGACAGGGGAAACTGAAGCTTTCTTT
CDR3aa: CASSLGGWYRRTGETEAFF

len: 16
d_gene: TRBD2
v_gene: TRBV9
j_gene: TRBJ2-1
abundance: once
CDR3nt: TGTGCCAGCAGCGTAGCTTGGCGGGGGGGGTTTAATGAGCAGTTCTTC
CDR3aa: CASSVAWRGGFNEQFF

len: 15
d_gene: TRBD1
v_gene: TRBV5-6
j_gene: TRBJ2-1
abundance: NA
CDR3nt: TGTGCCAGCAGCTTTTACAGGGGCTCGGACAATGAGCAGTTCTTC
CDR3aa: CASSFYRGSDNEQFF

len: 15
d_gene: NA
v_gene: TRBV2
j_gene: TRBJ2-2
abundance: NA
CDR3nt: TGTGCCAGCAGGGGCCGGGACCTTAACACCGGGGAGCTGTTTTTT
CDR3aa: CASRGRDLNTGELFF

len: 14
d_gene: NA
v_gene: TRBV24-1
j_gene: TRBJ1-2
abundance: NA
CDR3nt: TGTGCCACCAGTGATCCGGGGAACTTCTATGGCTACACCTTC
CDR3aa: CATSDPGNFYGYTF

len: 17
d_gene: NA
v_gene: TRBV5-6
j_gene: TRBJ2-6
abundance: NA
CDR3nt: TGTGCCAGCAGCCCAGGTCCCAATGACTCTGGGGCCAACGTCCTGACTTTC
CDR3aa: CASSPGPNDSGANVLTF

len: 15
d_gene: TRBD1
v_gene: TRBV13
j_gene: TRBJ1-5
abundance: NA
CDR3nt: TGTGCCAGCAGCAGAGACAGGGGGGAAAATCAGCCCCAGCATTTT
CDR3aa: CASSRDRGENQPQHF

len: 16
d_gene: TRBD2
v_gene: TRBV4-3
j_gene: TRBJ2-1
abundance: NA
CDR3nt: TGCGCCAGCAGCCAAGATCGCGGGGTAGCGGGGGTGGAGCAGTTCTTC
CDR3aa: CASSQDRGVAGVEQFF

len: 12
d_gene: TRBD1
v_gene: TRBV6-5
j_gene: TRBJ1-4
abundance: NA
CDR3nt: TGTGCCAGCAGACAACAGGGGGCTCGACTGTTTTTT
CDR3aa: CASRQQGARLFF

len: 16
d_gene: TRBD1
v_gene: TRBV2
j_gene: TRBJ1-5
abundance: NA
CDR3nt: TGTGCCAGCAGTTCCGGGACAGGGTTTCCCAATCAGCCCCAGCATTTT
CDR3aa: CASSSGTGFPNQPQHF

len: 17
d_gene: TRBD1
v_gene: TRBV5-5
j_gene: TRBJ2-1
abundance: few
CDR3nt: TGTGCCAGCAGCTTCTCCCCGGACAGGGCCATCTACAATGAGCAGTTCTTC
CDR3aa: CASSFSPDRAIYNEQFF